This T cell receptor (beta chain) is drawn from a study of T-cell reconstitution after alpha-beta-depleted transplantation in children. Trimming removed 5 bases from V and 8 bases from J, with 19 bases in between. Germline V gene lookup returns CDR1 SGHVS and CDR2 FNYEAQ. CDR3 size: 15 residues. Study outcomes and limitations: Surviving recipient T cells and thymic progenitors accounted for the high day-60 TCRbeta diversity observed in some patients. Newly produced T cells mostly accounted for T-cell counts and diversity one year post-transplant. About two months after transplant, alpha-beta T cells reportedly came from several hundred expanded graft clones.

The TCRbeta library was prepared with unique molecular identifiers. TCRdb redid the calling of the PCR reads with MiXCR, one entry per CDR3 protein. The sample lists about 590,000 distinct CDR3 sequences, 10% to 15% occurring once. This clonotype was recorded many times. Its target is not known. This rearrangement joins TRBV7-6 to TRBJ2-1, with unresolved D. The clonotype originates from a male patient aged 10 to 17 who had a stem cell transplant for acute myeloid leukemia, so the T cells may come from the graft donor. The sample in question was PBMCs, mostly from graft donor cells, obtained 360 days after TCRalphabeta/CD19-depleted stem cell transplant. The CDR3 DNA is TGTGCCAGCAGCATACGGGCCTCCCCGGGCGATGAGCAGTTCTTC. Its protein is CASSIRASPGDEQFF.